These T cell receptor beta chains were read from a single sample in a study of Ad26.COV2.S vaccination and SARS-CoV-2 variants. Generated by immunoSEQ multiplex PCR, the TCRdb table keeps only in-frame clones and is missing some. Among around 450,000 clones, about 90% were seen once, and the ten largest hold approximately 4.5%. This specimen was peripheral blood, taken in a trial of Ad26.COV2.S vaccine versus placebo. The receptors were sampled from a person aged 18-60 years who received the Ad26.COV2.S COVID-19 vaccine or a placebo. Each CDR3 is given with its conserved first and last residue. D genes are given only for firm matches. Clone size is not always given. Where it is, it says once, few, many or a class for expanded clones.

TRBV9	.	TRBJ2-3	TRBD2	18	TGTGCCAGCAGCGTAGATTCTAGCGGGAGGGTGACACAGACTACGCAGTATTTT	CASSVDSSGRVTQTTQYF
TRBV27	.	TRBJ1-1	.	13	TGTGCCAGCAGTTTAGGCCCCACAGGTGAAGCTTTCTTT	CASSLGPTGEAFF
TRBV27	.	TRBJ1-5	.	15	TGTGCCAGCAGTACCTATAAAGGGCTCCATCAGCCCCAGCATTTT	CASSTYKGLHQPQHF
TRBV7-9	.	TRBJ2-2	.	15	TGTGCCAGCAGCTTAGTTCGGGGAGCCACCGGGGAGCTGTTTTTT	CASSLVRGATGELFF
TRBV9	.	TRBJ2-3	TRBD2	13	TGTGCCAGCAGCCCGGGGGGGGCAGATACGCAGTATTTT	CASSPGGADTQYF
TRBV24-1	.	TRBJ1-5	TRBD1	14	TGTGCCACCAGTGTGACAGGGCCCAATCAGCCCCAGCATTTT	CATSVTGPNQPQHF
TRBV19	.	TRBJ2-1	.	16	TGTGCCAGTACCACACGAGGCGATTCCCTTGGAAATGAGCAGTTCTTC	CASTTRGDSLGNEQFF
TRBV28	.	TRBJ1-3	.	16	TGTGCCAGCAGGGGGGGTGCGGGAGTCTCTGGAAACACCATATATTTT	CASRGGAGVSGNTIYF
TRBV7-3	.	TRBJ2-3	TRBD2	15	TGTGCCAGCAGCTTAAGGGGAGGGCCCTCAGATACGCAGTATTTT	CASSLRGGPSDTQYF
TRBV4-1	.	TRBJ1-4	.	15	TGCGCCAGCAGCCAAGTACAGGGAAGTTACGGAAAACTGTTTTTT	CASSQVQGSYGKLFF
TRBV10-3	.	TRBJ1-4	TRBD1	13	TGTGCCATCAGTGAAGACAGGGCTGAAAAACTGTTTTTT	CAISEDRAEKLFF
TRBV7-8	.	TRBJ2-2	.	11	TGTGTAACAGGGCACACCGGGGAGCTGTTTTTT	CVTGHTGELFF
TRBV4-2	.	TRBJ2-6	.	17	TGTGCCAGCAGCCAAGATTCAAGGGGCGCTGGGGCCAACGTCCTGACTTTC	CASSQDSRGAGANVLTF
TRBV7-6	.	TRBJ1-3	.	16	TGTGCCAGCAGCGCTACCGGGCTCAGCTCTGGAAACACCATATATTTT	CASSATGLSSGNTIYF
TRBV2	.	TRBJ2-2	.	13	TGTGCCAGCAGTGGCCCCGGACGGGGGGAGCTGTTTTTT	CASSGPGRGELFF
TRBV7-9	few	TRBJ2-7	.	13	TGTGCCAGCAGCTTAAACCCCAACTACGAGCAGTACTTC	CASSLNPNYEQYF
TRBV19	.	TRBJ1-1	.	16	TGTGCCAGTAGCCCACCGGTGGGGCAGCGGAACACTGAAGCTTTCTTT	CASSPPVGQRNTEAFF
TRBV7-3	few	TRBJ2-5	.	14	TGTGCCAGCAGCAAAGACAGGATCCAAGAGACCCAGTACTTC	CASSKDRIQETQYF
TRBV27	.	TRBJ1-2	.	13	TGTGCCAGCAGTTTAGGCCTAACCTATGGCTACACCTTC	CASSLGLTYGYTF
TRBV2	.	TRBJ2-3	.	15	TGTGCCAGCAGCCTCAGGAGTGCCGGCACAGATACGCAGTATTTT	CASSLRSAGTDTQYF
TRBV6-4	.	TRBJ2-6	TRBD2	19	TGTGCCAGCAGTGACTCTGCTAGCGGGATGGGTTCTGGGGCCAACGTCCTGACTTTC	CASSDSASGMGSGANVLTF
TRBV6-2/TRBV6-3	.	TRBJ1-2	.	15	TGTGCCAGCAGTTACCCAGGGACCGTTAACTATGGCTACACCTTC	CASSYPGTVNYGYTF
TRBV16	.	TRBJ2-7	TRBD2	19	TGTGCCAGCAGCCACTCTAGTTCTAGCGGGAGGACGGGCTCCTACGAGCAGTACTTC	CASSHSSSSGRTGSYEQYF
TRBV5-5	.	TRBJ2-7	.	14	TGTGCCAGCAGCCTCCGGACGGGCGCCTACGAGCAGTACTTC	CASSLRTGAYEQYF
TRBV5-4	.	TRBJ2-5	.	14	TGTGCCAGCAGCCCCCGGGGCTTACAAGAGACCCAGTACTTC	CASSPRGLQETQYF
TRBV6-4	few	TRBJ2-3	.	13	TGTGCCGTCTTGGACCCCTTCACAGATACGCAGTATTTT	CAVLDPFTDTQYF
TRBV6-1	.	TRBJ2-1	TRBD1	16	TGTGCCAGCAGTGACACCCCAGGGGGTGGTAGGGATGAGCAGTTCTTC	CASSDTPGGGRDEQFF